The T cell receptor (beta chain) under discussion was sequenced for a study of OX40 agonist ivuxolimab in advanced cancers. On the study more broadly: A mean age of roughly 66 years, range about 20 to 79, was recorded, and over 65% were male. Overall study findings and caveats: Normalized T-cell clonal expansion was also low in some nonresponders. Mean expanded clone counts were higher in CD8+ than CD4+ T cells.

The data were produced by immunoSEQ multiplex PCR, yet TCRdb's version contains in-frame clones alone and is incomplete. The sample shows 60,000 to 65,000 clones, approximately 90% of them seen only once. Points on this clone: What it binds is unknown.

Systemic immunosuppression or a history of autoimmune disease excluded patients. V lost 1 base, J lost 4 bases, and 12 bases stayed unmatched. This CDR3 has 18 amino acids. The germline gives CDR1 SGHDT, CDR2 YYEEEE. The chain links TRBV5-6 to TRBJ2-3; 10 nucleotides align to TRBD2. This specimen consisted of CD4+ or CD8+ T cells sorted from blood, obtained in a trial of the OX40 agonist ivuxolimab. This sequence originates from an adult with an advanced solid tumor such as melanoma, head and neck, liver or kidney cancer. The CDR3 sequence is CASSLYLAGEISADTQYF. DNA of the CDR3: TGTGCCAGCAGCTTGTATCTAGCGGGAGAGATCAGCGCAGATACGCAGTATTTT.